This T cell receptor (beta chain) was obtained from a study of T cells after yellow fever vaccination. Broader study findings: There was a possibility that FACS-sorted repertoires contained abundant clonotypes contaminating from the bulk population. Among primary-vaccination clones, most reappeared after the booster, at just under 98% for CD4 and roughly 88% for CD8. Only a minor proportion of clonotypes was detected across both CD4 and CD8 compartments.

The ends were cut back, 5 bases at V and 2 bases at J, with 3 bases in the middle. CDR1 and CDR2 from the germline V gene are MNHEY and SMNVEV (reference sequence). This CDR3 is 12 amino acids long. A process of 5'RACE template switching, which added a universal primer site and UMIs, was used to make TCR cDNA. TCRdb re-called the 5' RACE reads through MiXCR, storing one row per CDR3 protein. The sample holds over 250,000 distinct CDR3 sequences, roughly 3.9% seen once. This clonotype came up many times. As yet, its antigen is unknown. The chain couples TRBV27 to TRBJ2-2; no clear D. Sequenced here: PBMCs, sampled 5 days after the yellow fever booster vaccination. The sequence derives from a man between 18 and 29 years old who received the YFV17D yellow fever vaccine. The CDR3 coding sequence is TGTGCCAGCAGTATAAACACCGGGGAGCTGTTTTTT. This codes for CASSINTGELFF.